The 15 T cell receptor beta chains below all came from one sample that was sequenced in a study of T cells in Graves' hyperthyroidism and ophthalmopathy. Amplification targeted TCR beta CDR3 regions from RNA transcripts. The HTBI set primed first-round TCR CDR3 RT-PCR. TCRdb re-analysed the multiplex PCR reads in MiXCR, keeping a single row per CDR3 protein. The table has some 760,000 distinct CDR3 sequences, 14% seen once. The specimen sequenced was blood. Receptors were obtained from a young woman with Graves' hyperthyroidism.

This clonotype has just a few counts. The rearrangement uses TRBV14 and TRBJ2-5, with 12 bases matching TRBD1. After removal of 6 bases from V and 5 bases from J, the junction contained 4 bases not matched to a gene. CDR1 and CDR2 (germline): SGHDN, FVKESK. This CDR3 region has 14 residues. The chain's CDR3 is CASRGTGGLETQYF. The CDR3 DNA reads TGTGCCAGCAGGGGGACAGGGGGCCTTGAGACCCAGTACTTC.

This clonotype was seen at least ten times. J is TRBJ2-3 and V is TRBV28, with 14 positions matching TRBD2. There are 17 residues in the CDR3. Germline V lookup: CDR1 MDHEN, CDR2 SYDVKM. The J segment lost 7 bases and the V segment lost 6 bases, leaving 12 bases of the junction unmatched. The CDR3 is CASSEPRGLAGVYTQYF. The CDR3 region has the DNA TGTGCCAGCAGCGAACCCAGGGGACTAGCGGGAGTATATACGCAGTATTTT.

Notes on this clonotype: One base away lies a much larger clone, so this may be a sequencing read error. The chain is built from TRBV4-2 and TRBJ1-5, with D maybe TRBD1 (6 bases). Trimming left V 0 bases short and J 3 bases short, with 12 bases between. This CDR3 is 16 amino acids long. Germline V lookup: CDR1 LGHNA, CDR2 YNFKEQ. This CDR3 reads CASSQEEGVSNQPQHF. In DNA form, the CDR3 reads TGTGCCAGCAGCCAAGAGGAGGGGGTTTCCAATCAGCCCCAGCATTTT.

The sample holds many counts of this clonotype. The CDR3 nucleotides read TGTGCCAGCCAGATGGGACAGAGCTCCTACAATGAGCAGTTCTTC. Translated, it gives CASQMGQSSYNEQFF. This rearrangement joins TRBV2 to TRBJ2-1; 7 positions match TRBD1. Germline CDR1 SNHLY, CDR2 FYNNEI. The V and J ends lost 8 bases and 0 bases, in that order; junction bases with no gene match: 7. The CDR3 is made up of 15 amino acids.

This clonotype has a handful of counts. The V and J genes are TRBV6-5 and TRBJ2-7; D is uncertain. CDR3 length: 13 residues. Looked up from germline, CDR1 is MNHEY and CDR2 is SVGAGI. V lost 2 bases and J lost 3, with 8 bases in between. In DNA form, the CDR3 reads TGTGCCAGCAGTTACGGGTGGGGCTACGAGCAGTACTTC. Encoded protein: CASSYGWGYEQYF.

In nucleotides, the CDR3 is TGTGCCAGCAGTGGAGTCTCTGGAAACACCATATATTTT. This translates into CASSGVSGNTIYF. The chain employs TRBV27 and TRBJ1-3, with D unresolved. This CDR3 is 13 amino acids long. Germline V gives CDR1 MNHEY, CDR2 SMNVEV (reference sequence). Trimming took off 5 bases at V and 0 bases at J, with 5 bases between the two ends.

This clonotype turned up a few times. This chain joins TRBV12-3 or TRBV12-4 and TRBJ2-2; 9 nucleotides match TRBD2. CDR3 length: 17 amino acids. Trimming at V came to 3 bases and at J to 6 bases, leaving 11 bases not matched to a gene. In DNA form, the CDR3 reads TGTGCCAGCAGTTTTCCCTGGGCGGGAGGGCCCCCCGGGGAGCTGTTTTTT. Its protein is CASSFPWAGGPPGELFF.

This clonotype was observed many times. This chain links TRBV7-2 with TRBJ1-5, with TRBD1 matching over 9 bases. Germline CDR1 is SGHTA and CDR2 is FQGNSA. This CDR3 spans 15 amino acids. V was pared by 4 bases and J by 6 bases, with 7 bases of the junction left unmatched. This CDR3 is CASSWLGQGSQPQHF. The CDR3 nucleotides read TGTGCCAGCAGCTGGTTGGGACAGGGAAGTCAGCCCCAGCATTTT.

In this sample, this clonotype turned up a few times. The rearrangement joins TRBV7-8 to TRBJ2-7; no clear D. Germline CDR1 SGHVS, CDR2 FQNEAQ. The CDR3 is made up of 14 amino acids. V was cut by 5 bases and J by 6 bases, with 17 bases left in between. The CDR3 reads CASSQRTHRCEQYF. The CDR3, as DNA: TGTGCCAGCAGCCAAAGGACCCACCGGTGCGAGCAGTACTTC.

This sequence joins TRBV20-1 and TRBJ2-1; 9 bases align to TRBD2. CDR1 DFQATT and CDR2 SNEGSKA come from the germline V gene (reference sequence). This CDR3 is built from 17 residues. The J segment lost 4 bases and the V segment lost 3 bases, leaving 13 bases of the junction unmatched. The CDR3 here is CSARGALIAGAYNEQFF. CDR3 DNA sequence: TGCAGTGCTAGGGGCGCCTTGATAGCGGGAGCTTACAATGAGCAGTTCTTC.

As for this clonotype: A much larger clonotype is one base distant, so this may be a read error. The rearrangement uses TRBV2 and TRBJ2-1, with no clear D. Germline values: CDR1 SNHLY, CDR2 FYNNEI. The CDR3 spans 14 residues. Between the trimmed V and J ends, which lost 1 base and 10 bases, there was a span of 14 bases. The CDR3 region is CASSEGLVVGEQFF. In nucleotides, the CDR3 is TGTGCCAGCAGTGAAGGGCTCGTGGTCGGGGAGCAGTTCTTC. Together with reference TRBV2 and TRBJ2-1, the CDR3 gives the full variable domain: EPEVTQTPSHQVTQMGQEVILRCVPISNHLYFYWYRQILGQKVEFLVSFYNNEISEKSEIFDDQFSVERPDGSNFTLKIRSTKLEDSAMYFCASSEGLVVGEQFFGPGTRLTVL.

V usage is TRBV11-1 and J usage is TRBJ2-5; 9 nucleotides agree with TRBD2. The junction had 9 bases not matched to a gene; V was cut back by 8 bases and J by 5 bases. The CDR3 has 14 amino acids. CDR1 is SGHAT, CDR2 FQDESV, per germline (reference sequence). The CDR3: CASPGSGGPETQYF. DNA of the CDR3: TGTGCCAGCCCGGGTAGCGGGGGACCGGAGACCCAGTACTTC. Filled out from reference TRBV11-1 and TRBJ2-5, the complete variable domain reads EAEVAQSPRYKITEKSQAVAFWCDPISGHATLYWYRQILGQGPELLVQFQDESVVDDSQLPKDRFSAERLKGVDSTLKIQPAELGDSAMYLCASPGSGGPETQYFGPGTRLLVL.

Only a few counts were recorded for this clonotype. This chain uses TRBV6-2 or TRBV6-3 with TRBJ2-1; maybe TRBD2 (5 bases). V lost 2 bases and J lost 8, with 13 bases in between. The CDR3 loop spans 14 amino acids. Germline V CDR1 and CDR2: MNHEY, SVGEGT. CDR3 amino acids: CASSYGSERHEQFF. The CDR3 coding sequence is TGTGCCAGCAGTTACGGGAGCGAGCGCCATGAGCAGTTCTTC.

This clonotype came up many times. This rearrangement joins TRBV7-3 to TRBJ2-1; the match to TRBD2 covers 9 bases. Trimming took 1 base from V and 5 from J; bases not matched to a gene: 6. The CDR3 length is 16 residues. Germline V gene lookup returns CDR1 SGHTA and CDR2 FQGTGA. CDR3 region: CASSLKSGRTHNEQFF. As DNA, the CDR3 is TGTGCCAGCAGCTTAAAAAGCGGGAGGACCCACAATGAGCAGTTCTTC.

The gene calls are TRBV5-1 and TRBJ2-7, with 11 positions matching TRBD2. The V and J ends lost 3 bases and 0 bases, in that order; junction bases with no gene match: 14. The CDR3 contains 19 residues. Germline assignment: CDR1 SGHRS and CDR2 YFSETQ. The CDR3 loop reads CASSYRGLADRTGSYEQYF. CDR3 nucleotides: TGCGCCAGCAGCTACCGGGGACTAGCGGATCGAACAGGCTCCTACGAGCAGTACTTC.